Listed here are 26 T cell receptor beta chains from one sample, sequenced in a study of breast tumors, draining lymph nodes, adjacent tissues. TCRdb re-called the multiplex PCR reads through MiXCR, storing one row per CDR3 protein. This table holds 150,000 to 250,000 distinct CDR3 sequences, around a third found once. Samples came from axillary lymph nodes draining the breast cancer. Specimen: axillary lymph node tissue. The receptors come from a female donor with breast cancer. Some clones in this sample may be carry-over from other donors' samples.

This clonotype was recorded at least ten times. The chain has TRBV3-1 and TRBJ2-7, with D uncertain. The V gene's germline CDR1 is LGHDT and CDR2 YNNKEL (reference sequence). The germline V and J ends were trimmed by 2 bases and 7 bases, with 6 bases remaining between them. The CDR3 sequence is 11 residues long. CDR3 in DNA: TGTGCCAGCAGCCAAACTCAAGAGCAGTACTTC. It encodes CASSQTQEQYF.

In the case of this clonotype: Just one base apart from a much larger clone, this may be a read error. The chain joins TRBV3-1 to TRBJ2-5, with D possibly TRBD1 on 5 matching bases. Deletions cut 3 bases from V and 4 bases from J, with 12 bases between. CDR3 length: 14 amino acids. Germline lookup yields CDR1 LGHDT and CDR2 YNNKEL (reference sequence). CDR3 region: CASSQTVSRETQYF. In DNA, the CDR3 is TGTGCCAGCAGCCAGACAGTTAGCCGAGAGACCCAGTACTTC.

For this clonotype: At one boundary the junction diverges from the germline segment, which might be a read error. V gene TRBV6-5 combines with J gene TRBJ2-5; TRBD2 matches at 10 bases. In germline, CDR1 is MNHEY, CDR2 SVGAGI. CDR3 length: 17 amino acids. The CDR3 here is CASSHSRTSGGQETQYF. CDR3 bases: TGTGCCAGCAGTCACTCGCGGACTAGCGGAGGGCAAGAGACCCAGTACTTC.

The chain combines TRBV28 with TRBJ2-7; D not certain. The CDR3 is 11 residues long. V lost 2 bases to trimming and J lost 6 bases, with 5 bases between them. Germline CDR1 is MDHEN and CDR2 is SYDVKM. The CDR3 is CASSLGREQYF. Here the CDR3 DNA reads TGTGCCAGCAGTTTAGGACGCGAGCAGTACTTC.

This clonotype was seen ten or more times. The chain links TRBV30 to TRBJ2-3; D uncertain. Between the trimmed V and J ends, which lost 5 bases and 5 bases, there was a span of 5 bases. CDR1 and CDR2 from the germline V gene are GTSNPN and SVGIG (reference sequence). This CDR3 has 10 residues. DNA of the CDR3: TGTGCCTGGGAAGTAGATACGCAGTATTTT. Its protein is CAWEVDTQYF. The variable domain in full, completed from reference TRBV30 and TRBJ2-3, reads SQTIHQWPATLVQPVGSPLSLECTVEGTSNPNLYWYRQAAGRGLQLLFYSVGIGQISSEVPQNLSASRPQDRQFILSSKKLLLSDSGFYLCAWEVDTQYFGPGTRLTVL.

Regarding this clonotype: Mismatch with germline at one junction end may stem from a read error. This chain uses TRBV6-5 with TRBJ2-7, with 12 bases aligning to TRBD2. Germline V lookup: CDR1 MNHEY, CDR2 SVGAGI. The CDR3 has 17 amino acids. The CDR3 DNA sequence: TGTGCCAGCAGTCACTCGAGGAGACTAGCGGGGGTCTACGAGCAGTACTTC. Protein sequence: CASSHSRRLAGVYEQYF.

The gene calls are TRBV24-1 and TRBJ1-3; D ambiguous. The CDR3 spans 13 residues. With 5 bases removed from V and 0 bases from J, the gap between germline ends came to 4 bases. Germline V CDR1 and CDR2: KGHDR, SFDVKD. The DNA of the CDR3 is TGTGCCACCAGTGTCTGCTCTGGAAACACCATATATTTT. Translating it yields CATSVCSGNTIYF.

This clonotype showed up many times. The rearrangement links TRBV16 to TRBJ2-7; perhaps TRBD1 as D (6 bases). With 4 bases removed from V and 0 bases from J, the gap between germline ends came to 10 bases. The CDR3 sequence is 14 residues long. Germline loops: CDR1 KGHSY, CDR2 FQNENV. The CDR3 sequence is CASSRTASSYEQYF. CDR3 bases: TGTGCCAGCAGCCGGACAGCGAGCTCCTACGAGCAGTACTTC.

This chain links TRBV6-5 with TRBJ1-5, with TRBD1 as a possible D gene (6 bases). V was shortened by 5 bases and J by 1 base, with 12 bases between the two germline ends. Germline V lookup: CDR1 MNHEY, CDR2 SVGAGI. The CDR3 sequence is 15 residues long. CDR3 bases: TGTGCCAGCAGTCCACGAGGGGGGAGCAATCAGCCCCAGCATTTT. Translating gives CASSPRGGSNQPQHF.

The chain couples TRBV28 to TRBJ2-4; unclear D gene. The CDR3 has 13 residues. Trimming pared 2 bases from V and 8 bases from J, leaving 10 bases between. From germline, CDR1 is MDHEN and CDR2 SYDVKM. The CDR3 here is CASSLRSVYIQYF. The CDR3 DNA is TGTGCCAGCAGTTTACGTTCAGTCTACATTCAGTACTTC.

This chain uses TRBV2 with TRBJ2-3; TRBD2 matches 16 bases. The trim removed 7 bases at V and 5 bases at J, leaving 6 bases unmatched. The CDR3 consists of 16 residues. The germline CDR1 and CDR2 sequences are SNHLY and FYNNEI. This CDR3 reads CASKGTSGGAGDTQYF. CDR3 nucleotides: TGTGCCAGCAAAGGGACTAGCGGGGGGGCCGGAGATACGCAGTATTTT.

This clonotype was seen repeatedly, ten times or more. The chain uses TRBV7-2 and TRBJ2-1; D uncertain. Germline V gene lookup returns CDR1 SGHTA and CDR2 FQGNSA. The V end lost 2 bases, the J end lost 10 bases, and 18 bases lay between the germline ends. CDR3 length equals 15 residues. CDR3 bases: TGTGCCAGCAGCTTATCAAGCGTTTGGCTAGTAGAGCAGTTCTTC. Amino acid sequence: CASSLSSVWLVEQFF.

This clonotype was found many times. This chain connects TRBV6-2 or TRBV6-3 to TRBJ1-3; the match to TRBD1 covers 7 bases. Germline loops: CDR1 MNHEY, CDR2 SVGEGT. CDR3 length: 14 amino acids. V shed 6 bases, J shed 3 bases, and the junction held 5 bases outside the gene matches. The DNA for the CDR3 is TGTGCCAGCAGAGGACAGGAGCTTGGAAACACCATATATTTT. Its protein is CASRGQELGNTIYF.

The chain uses TRBV7-2 and TRBJ1-2; perhaps TRBD1 as D (6 bases). The ends were cut back, 4 bases at V and 2 bases at J, with 11 bases in the middle. The germline gives CDR1 SGHTA, CDR2 FQGNSA. The CDR3 is made up of 14 amino acids. CDR3 nucleotides: TGTGCCAGCAGCTCCAGACAGGAGAACTATGGCTACACCTTC. The encoded protein is CASSSRQENYGYTF.

This clonotype was found once. This may stem from a read error, because a much larger clone lies one nucleotide away. This is likely a read error, given that the CDR3 carries no conserved phenylalanine or tryptophan at its end. J is TRBJ2-5 and V is TRBV3-1; possible D gene TRBD1, 6 bases. There are 16 residues in the CDR3. V lost 1 base, J lost 1 base, and 13 bases lay in between. The germline V gene encodes CDR1 LGHDT and CDR2 YNNKEL (reference sequence). The chain's CDR3 is CASSQGYLGGQETQYS. The DNA of the CDR3 is TGTGCCAGCAGCCAAGGTTATCTAGGGGGCCAAGAGACCCAGTACTCC.

Many counts were recorded for this clonotype. J is TRBJ2-3 and V is TRBV7-2; D unclear. Germline lookup yields CDR1 SGHTA and CDR2 FQGNSA. The CDR3 is 14 amino acids. The V and J ends lost 8 bases and 2 bases respectively, with 14 bases between them. CDR3 residues: CASGKGLDTDTQYF. In DNA form, the CDR3 reads TGTGCCAGCGGCAAAGGGTTGGACACAGATACGCAGTATTTT. Full variable domain (remainder filled in from reference TRBV7-2 and TRBJ2-3): GAGVSQSPSNKVTEKGKDVELRCDPISGHTALYWYRQSLGQGLEFLIYFQGNSAPDKSGLPSDRFSAERTGGSVSTLTIQRTQQEDSAVYLCASGKGLDTDTQYFGPGTRLTVL.

This clonotype was counted at least ten times. The chain recombines TRBV20-1 with TRBJ1-4; TRBD1 matches 7 bases. The CDR3 spans 13 residues. Germline-derived CDR1 and CDR2 are DFQATT and SNEGSKA (reference sequence). CDR3 DNA: TGCAGCAGCAGGGGGAGGACTAATGAAAAACTGTTTTTT. Protein: CSSRGRTNEKLFF.

This clonotype was seen at least ten times. This chain connects TRBV20-1 to TRBJ2-5; 8 nucleotides match TRBD2. The junction had 10 bases not matched to a gene; V was cut back by 5 bases and J by 5 bases. The CDR3 consists of 14 residues. The germline CDR1 and CDR2 sequences are DFQATT and SNEGSKA (reference sequence). CDR3 amino acids: CSALAGSSTETQYF. For the CDR3, the DNA is TGCAGTGCTTTAGCGGGGTCCTCGACGGAGACCCAGTACTTC.

This clonotype was counted at least ten times. This sequence joins TRBV2 and TRBJ2-3, with 7 bases that match TRBD2. The CDR3 runs 13 residues. Per the germline V gene, CDR1 is SNHLY and CDR2 is FYNNEI. After removal of 6 bases from V and 3 bases from J, the junction contained 3 bases not matched to a gene. The CDR3 spells CASRREQTDTQYF. As DNA, the CDR3 is TGTGCCAGCAGGCGGGAGCAGACAGATACGCAGTATTTT.

The chain is built from TRBV20-1 and TRBJ2-7, with D perhaps given as TRBD1 or TRBD2 (5 bases each). Between the trimmed V and J ends, which lost 6 bases and 0 bases, there was a span of 15 bases. Germline CDR1 and CDR2: DFQATT and SNEGSKA (reference sequence). This CDR3 is built from 14 residues. This chain's CDR3 is CSARSRDGSYEQYF. CDR3 DNA sequence: TGCAGTGCCCGCAGCCGGGACGGCTCCTACGAGCAGTACTTC.

This clonotype showed up many times. The chain employs TRBV5-4 and TRBJ2-7; no clear D gene. CDR1 is SGHNT and CDR2 is YYREEE in the germline V gene (reference sequence). The CDR3 loop spans 16 amino acids. V dropped 4 bases and J dropped 3 bases, with 20 bases sitting between them. Here the CDR3 reads CASSPLGVTQFYEQYF. As DNA, the CDR3 is TGTGCCAGCAGCCCGCTTGGGGTCACCCAATTCTACGAGCAGTACTTC.

Ten or more counts support this clonotype. The rearrangement links TRBV30 to TRBJ2-1; 8 bases map to TRBD2. The germline CDR1 and CDR2 sequences are GTSNPN and SVGIG (reference sequence). V shed 0 bases and J 5 bases; nucleotides not matched to a gene: 9. CDR3 length equals 16 residues. The CDR3 loop reads CAWSVLGAGGNNEQFF. Here the CDR3 DNA reads TGTGCCTGGAGTGTATTAGGGGCGGGGGGAAACAATGAGCAGTTCTTC.

This clonotype was observed many times. The chain uses TRBV2 and TRBJ2-5; no firm D call. V was trimmed by 2 bases and J by 5 bases, leaving 3 bases between them. The CDR3 extends over 11 amino acids. Germline V gene sequence: CDR1 SNHLY, CDR2 FYNNEI. The CDR3 spells CASSEIETQYF. CDR3 nucleotide sequence: TGTGCCAGCAGTGAAATTGAGACCCAGTACTTC.

This clonotype was counted only a few times. This chain joins TRBV2 and TRBJ1-1, with a possible D match to TRBD1 (5 bases). The V end lost 4 bases, the J end lost 2 bases, and 14 bases lay between the germline ends. The V gene's germline CDR1 is SNHLY and CDR2 FYNNEI. This CDR3 contains 15 residues. The CDR3 spells CASSALGESNTEAFF. Here the CDR3 DNA reads TGTGCCAGCAGTGCCTTAGGGGAGTCTAACACTGAAGCTTTCTTT.

The sample holds many counts of this clonotype. The genes are TRBV3-1 and TRBJ1-2, with 7 bases lining up with TRBD1. Per the germline V gene, CDR1 is LGHDT and CDR2 is YNNKEL (reference sequence). V shed 0 bases, J shed 4 bases, and the junction held 5 bases outside the gene matches. The CDR3 runs 15 residues. The CDR3: CASSQDEGGAYGYTF. DNA for the CDR3: TGTGCCAGCAGCCAAGATGAAGGGGGCGCCTATGGCTACACCTTC.

CDR3 coding DNA: TGTGCCAGCAGCCGTTCCCCCTCTAGGGAGATAGATACGCAGTATTTT. Translated, it gives CASSRSPSREIDTQYF. This chain joins TRBV7-9 and TRBJ2-3, with a tentative D call TRBD2 (5 bases). The germline CDR1 and CDR2 sequences are SEHNR and FQNEAQ (reference sequence). The CDR3 extends over 16 amino acids. Trimming removed 5 bases at V and 5 bases at J, with 20 bases between.